This passage covers 4 T cell receptor beta chains from one sample sequenced in a study of sequential checkpoint blockade in melanoma. Treatment specified: randomized to nivolumab then ipilimumab (arm A) or the reverse (arm B). Sequencing was performed with immunoSEQ multiplex PCR; in TCRdb, only in-frame clones are kept and a portion is missing. The table records roughly 4,000 clones, 20% to 25% of them present only once. Sequences were derived from tumor tissue (inferred from file names), sampled from a patient given nivolumab and ipilimumab in sequence. The receptors were sampled from a human donor with melanoma.

This clone was counted between two and nine times. V gene TRBV19 combines with J gene TRBJ1-2, with D hard to call. This CDR3 region has 14 residues. The germline CDR1 and CDR2 sequences are LNHDA and SQIVND (reference sequence). Trimming stripped 0 bases from V and 5 bases from J, with 10 bases between. The CDR3 DNA follows: TGTGCCAGTAGTATAGACCGGGGAAGATATGGCTACACCTTC. It specifies CASSIDRGRYGYTF.

The J gene is TRBJ1-5, the V gene TRBV19, with 7 bases identical to TRBD1. The germline gives CDR1 LNHDA, CDR2 SQIVND (reference sequence). This CDR3 comprises 16 residues. V dropped 2 bases and J dropped 1; count of bases not matched to a gene: 5. The CDR3 here is CASSIWRGQSNQPQHF. The CDR3 DNA reads as TGTGCCAGTAGTATATGGAGGGGGCAAAGCAATCAGCCCCAGCATTTT.

The chain's CDR3 is CSIRDLNTEAFF. The CDR3 bases are TGCAGCATAAGGGACCTGAACACTGAAGCTTTCTTT. The rearrangement joins TRBV29-1 to TRBJ1-1; possibly TRBD1 for D (5 bases). The CDR3 spans 12 residues. The germline V and J ends were trimmed by 8 bases and 0 bases, with 10 bases remaining between them. The germline V gene encodes CDR1 SQVTM and CDR2 ANQGSEA.

This clone was observed a handful of times. The chain uses TRBV19 and TRBJ2-6; D ambiguous. V gave up 5 bases and J gave up 0 bases, with 2 bases separating them. Germline loops: CDR1 LNHDA, CDR2 SQIVND (reference sequence). The CDR3 has 13 residues. DNA for the CDR3: TGTGCCAGTAGTCCCTCTGGGGCCAACGTCCTGACTTTC. Translation: CASSPSGANVLTF.